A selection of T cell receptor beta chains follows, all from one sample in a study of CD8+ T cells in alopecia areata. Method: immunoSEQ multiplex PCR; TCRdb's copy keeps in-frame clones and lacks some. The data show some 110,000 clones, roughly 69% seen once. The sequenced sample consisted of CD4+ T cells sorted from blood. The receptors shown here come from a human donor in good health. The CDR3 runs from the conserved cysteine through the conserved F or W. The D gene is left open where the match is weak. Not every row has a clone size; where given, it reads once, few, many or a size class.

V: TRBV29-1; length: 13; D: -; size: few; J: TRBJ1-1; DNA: TGCAGCGTAATAAAGGCGTCGGGGACTGAAGCTTTCTTT; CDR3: CSVIKASGTEAFF
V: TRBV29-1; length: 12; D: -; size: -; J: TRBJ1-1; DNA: TGCAGCGCCGGTGGGTACAACACTGAAGCTTTCTTT; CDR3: CSAGGYNTEAFF
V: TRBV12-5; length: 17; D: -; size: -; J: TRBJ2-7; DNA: TGTGCTAGTGGTTTGAGAATTCCTCAGCGGAGCTCCTACGAGCAGTACTTC; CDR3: CASGLRIPQRSSYEQYF
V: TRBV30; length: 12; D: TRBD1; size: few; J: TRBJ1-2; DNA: TGTGCCTGGGGACAGGGCCCCTATGGCTACACCTTC; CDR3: CAWGQGPYGYTF
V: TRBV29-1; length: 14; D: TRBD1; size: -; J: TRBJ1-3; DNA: TGCAGCGTTGGGACAGGGAAGGCTGGAAACACCATATATTTT; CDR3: CSVGTGKAGNTIYF
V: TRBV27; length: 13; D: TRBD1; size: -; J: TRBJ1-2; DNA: TGTGCCAGCAGTTCACAGGGGGGCTATGGCTACACCTTC; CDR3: CASSSQGGYGYTF
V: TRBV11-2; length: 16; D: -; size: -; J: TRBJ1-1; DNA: TGTGCCAGCAGCTTAGATCCCGGACAGTCGTACGCTGAAGCTTTCTTT; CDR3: CASSLDPGQSYAEAFF
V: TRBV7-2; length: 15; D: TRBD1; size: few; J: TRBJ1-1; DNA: TGTGCCAGCAGCTTAGGCAGACAGGGTTTGACTGAAGCTTTCTTT; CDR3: CASSLGRQGLTEAFF
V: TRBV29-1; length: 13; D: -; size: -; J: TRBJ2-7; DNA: TGCAGCGTTGACTCAAAGGACGGCTACGAGCAGTACTTC; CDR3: CSVDSKDGYEQYF
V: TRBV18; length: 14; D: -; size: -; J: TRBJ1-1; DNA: TGTGCCAGCTCATCTCCGGGGGCGAGGACTGAAGCTTTCTTT; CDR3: CASSSPGARTEAFF
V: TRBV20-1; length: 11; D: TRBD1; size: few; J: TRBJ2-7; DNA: TGCAGTGCCTGGGACAGGGTCGAGCAGTACTTC; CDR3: CSAWDRVEQYF
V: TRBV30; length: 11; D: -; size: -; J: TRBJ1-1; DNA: TGTGCCTGGAGCCCTCGGGGTGAAGCTTTCTTT; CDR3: CAWSPRGEAFF
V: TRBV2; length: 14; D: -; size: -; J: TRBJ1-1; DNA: TGTGCCAGCGCGGGACACCTCTCGAACACTGAAGCTTTCTTT; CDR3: CASAGHLSNTEAFF
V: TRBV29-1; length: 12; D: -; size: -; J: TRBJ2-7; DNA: TGCAGCGTTGAATCCGACAGTCGCGAGCAGTACTTC; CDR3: CSVESDSREQYF
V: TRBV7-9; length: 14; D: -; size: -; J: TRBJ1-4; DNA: TGTGCCAGCAGCTTGGACGGAAGTAATGAAAAACTGTTTTTT; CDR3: CASSLDGSNEKLFF
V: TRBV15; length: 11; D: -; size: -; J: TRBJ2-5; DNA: TGTGCCACCAGCAGGAAAGAGACCCAGTACTTC; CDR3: CATSRKETQYF
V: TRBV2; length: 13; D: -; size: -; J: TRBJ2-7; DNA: TGTGCCAGCAGCCCCGACCAGGGGGGGGAGCAGTACTTC; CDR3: CASSPDQGGEQYF
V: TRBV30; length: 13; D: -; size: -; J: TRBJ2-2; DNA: TGTGCCTGGAGTGGGCATTACACCGGGGAGCTGTTTTTT; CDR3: CAWSGHYTGELFF
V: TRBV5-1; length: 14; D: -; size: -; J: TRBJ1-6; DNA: TGCGCCAGCAGCTTGGACGGTGGGAATTCACCCCTCCACTTT; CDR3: CASSLDGGNSPLHF
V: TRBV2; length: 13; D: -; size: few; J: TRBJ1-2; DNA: TGTGCCAGCAGTGAAGACCGGATCTATGGCTACACCTTC; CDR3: CASSEDRIYGYTF
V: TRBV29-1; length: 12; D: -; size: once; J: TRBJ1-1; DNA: TGCAGCGCCCAGGACGGGAACACTGAAGCTTTCTTT; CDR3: CSAQDGNTEAFF
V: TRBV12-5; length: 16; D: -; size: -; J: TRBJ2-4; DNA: TGTGCTAGTGGAGGGGACACTGTTCCTTCCAAAAACATTCAGTACTTC; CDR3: CASGGDTVPSKNIQYF
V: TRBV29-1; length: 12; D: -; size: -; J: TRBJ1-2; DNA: TGCAGCGTTGCGATGAGTAACTATGGCTACACCTTC; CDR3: CSVAMSNYGYTF
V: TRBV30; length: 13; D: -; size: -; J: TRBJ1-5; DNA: TGTGCCTGGAAGCGGGGGCTAAATCAGCCCCAGCATTTT; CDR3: CAWKRGLNQPQHF
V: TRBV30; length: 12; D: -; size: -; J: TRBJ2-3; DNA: TGTGCCTGTCAGGAATCCACAGATACGCAGTATTTT; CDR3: CACQESTDTQYF
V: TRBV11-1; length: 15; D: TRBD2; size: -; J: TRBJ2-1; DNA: TGTGCCAGCAGCTCGGGACTAGGGAGGGGGAATGAGCAGTTCTTC; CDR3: CASSSGLGRGNEQFF
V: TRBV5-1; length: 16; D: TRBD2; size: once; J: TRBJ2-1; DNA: TGCGCCAGCAGCTTGGTGCTGGGACTAGGGAACAATGAGCAGTTCTTC; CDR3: CASSLVLGLGNNEQFF
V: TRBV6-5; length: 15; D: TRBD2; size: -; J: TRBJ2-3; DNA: TGTGCCAGCAGTGTCGGGGGGGAGAGCACAGATACGCAGTATTTT; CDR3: CASSVGGESTDTQYF
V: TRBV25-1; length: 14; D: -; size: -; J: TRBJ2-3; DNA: TGTGCCAGCAGTGTGCCGGGGGCCACAGATACGCAGTATTTT; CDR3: CASSVPGATDTQYF
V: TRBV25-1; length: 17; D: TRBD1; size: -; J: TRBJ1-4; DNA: TGTGCCAGCAGTGAATGGGGGCAGGGGGCCACTAATGAAAAACTGTTTTTT; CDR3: CASSEWGQGATNEKLFF
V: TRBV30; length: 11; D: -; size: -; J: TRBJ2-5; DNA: TGTGCCTGGAGCGATTTAGAGACCCAGTACTTC; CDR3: CAWSDLETQYF
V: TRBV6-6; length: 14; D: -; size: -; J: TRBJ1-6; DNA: TGTGCCAGCAGCCCCGGGAGGGGAAATTCACCCCTCCACTTT; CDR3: CASSPGRGNSPLHF
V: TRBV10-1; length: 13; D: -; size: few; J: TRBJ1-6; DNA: TGCGCCAGCACGACAGGCGGTAATTCACCCCTCCACTTT; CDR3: CASTTGGNSPLHF
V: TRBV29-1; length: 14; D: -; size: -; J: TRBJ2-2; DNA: TGCAGCGTTTTGTACAGGAAGGATCCCGGGGAGCTGTTTTTT; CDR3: CSVLYRKDPGELFF
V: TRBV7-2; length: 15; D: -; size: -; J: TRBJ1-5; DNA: TGTGCCAGCAGCTTATCGGGGAGGGCAGCTCAGCCCCAGCATTTT; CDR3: CASSLSGRAAQPQHF
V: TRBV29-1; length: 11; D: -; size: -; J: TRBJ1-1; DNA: TGCAGCGCCTCTCAGAACACTGAAGCTTTCTTT; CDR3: CSASQNTEAFF
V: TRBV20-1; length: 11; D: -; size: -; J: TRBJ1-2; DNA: TGCAGTGCTCTCTTGGTCTATGGCTACACCTTC; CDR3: CSALLVYGYTF
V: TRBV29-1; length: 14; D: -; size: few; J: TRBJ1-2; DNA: TGCAGCGTCGTCCAGACGGGCTATGGGGATGGCTACACCTTC; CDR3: CSVVQTGYGDGYTF
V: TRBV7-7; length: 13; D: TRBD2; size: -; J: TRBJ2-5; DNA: TGTGCCAGCAGACTAGCGCCATCGGAGACCCAGTACTTC; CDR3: CASRLAPSETQYF
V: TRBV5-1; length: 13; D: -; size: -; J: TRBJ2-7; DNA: TGCGCCAGCAGCTTGGACGGAGACTACGAGCAGTACTTC; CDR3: CASSLDGDYEQYF
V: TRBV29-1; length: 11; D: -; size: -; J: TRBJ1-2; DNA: TGCAGCGTTGAATTGGCAGGTGGCTACACCTTC; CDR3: CSVELAGGYTF
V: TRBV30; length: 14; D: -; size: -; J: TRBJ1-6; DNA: TGTGCCTGGAGTTTAGGCAGGGAAAATTCACCCCTCCACTTT; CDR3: CAWSLGRENSPLHF
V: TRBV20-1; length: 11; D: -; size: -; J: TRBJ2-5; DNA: TGCAGTGCGGTTAGCGCGGAGACCCAGTACTTC; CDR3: CSAVSAETQYF
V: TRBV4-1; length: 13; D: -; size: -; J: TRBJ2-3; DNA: TGCGCCAGCAGCCAAGATGCGACGAGTACGCAGTATTTT; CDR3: CASSQDATSTQYF
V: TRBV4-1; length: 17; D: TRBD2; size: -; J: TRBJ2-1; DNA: TGCGCCAGCAGCCAACTAGCGGGGGGCGTCTCCTACAATGAGCAGTTCTTC; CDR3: CASSQLAGGVSYNEQFF